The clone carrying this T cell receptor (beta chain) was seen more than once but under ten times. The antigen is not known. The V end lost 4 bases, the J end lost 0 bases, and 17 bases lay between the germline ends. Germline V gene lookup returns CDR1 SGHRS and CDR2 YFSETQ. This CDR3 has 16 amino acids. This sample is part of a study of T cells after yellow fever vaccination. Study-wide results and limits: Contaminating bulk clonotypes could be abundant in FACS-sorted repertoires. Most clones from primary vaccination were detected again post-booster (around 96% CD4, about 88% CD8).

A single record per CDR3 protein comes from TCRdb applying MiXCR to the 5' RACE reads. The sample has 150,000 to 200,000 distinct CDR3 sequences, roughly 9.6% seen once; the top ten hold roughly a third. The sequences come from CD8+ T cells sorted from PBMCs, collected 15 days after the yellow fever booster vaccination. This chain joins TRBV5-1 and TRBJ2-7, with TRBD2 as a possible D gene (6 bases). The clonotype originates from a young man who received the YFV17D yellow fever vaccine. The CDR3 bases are TGCGCCAGCAGCGCCGGGACTCTTTCGGGCTCCTACGAGCAGTACTTC. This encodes CASSAGTLSGSYEQYF.